What follows are 9 T cell receptor beta chains derived from one specimen sequenced in a study of blood T cell repertoires in COVID-19. Produced via immunoSEQ multiplex PCR; TCRdb's table is partial and in-frame only. Here the sample spans a few hundred thousand clones, roughly 87% being singletons. Sequenced material: PBMCs or T cells enriched from blood (not recorded which). Source of these receptors: a woman between 18 and 29 years old who had recovered from COVID-19.

The V gene is TRBV24-1, the J gene TRBJ2-3, with 8 bases fitting TRBD1. The CDR3 has 15 amino acids. Germline-derived CDR1 and CDR2 are KGHDR and SFDVKD. J was trimmed by 1 base and V by 7 bases; bases with no gene match: 6. As DNA, the CDR3 is TGTGCCACCAGAGGACCGGGACAGGGCACAGATACGCAGTATTTT. Protein product: CATRGPGQGTDTQYF.

V is TRBV29-1 and J is TRBJ1-1; maybe TRBD1 (5 bases). The length of the CDR3 is 15 residues. Trimming removed 6 bases at V and 3 bases at J, with 20 bases between. Germline V lookup: CDR1 SQVTM, CDR2 ANQGSEA. The chain's CDR3 is CSVSSRASGDTEAFF. The CDR3 DNA follows: TGCAGCGTATCTTCCAGGGCGAGTGGGGACACTGAAGCTTTCTTT.

V gene TRBV5-4 combines with J gene TRBJ2-7, with TRBD2 as a possible D gene (6 bases). CDR1 is SGHNT, CDR2 YYREEE, per germline (reference sequence). V lost 3 bases to trimming and J lost 3 bases, with 13 bases between them. This CDR3 spans 14 amino acids. CDR3 DNA sequence: TGTGCCAGCAGCTGGCGGGACGAGGGCTACGAGCAGTACTTC. Its protein product is CASSWRDEGYEQYF.

The genes are TRBV10-3 and TRBJ2-2; 9 bases agree with TRBD1. The CDR3 sequence is 14 residues long. The ends lost 6 bases at V and 6 bases at J; junction bases unmatched: 5. Looked up from germline, CDR1 is ENHRY and CDR2 is SYGVKD. CDR3 in DNA: TGTGCCATCAGCCCCGGGACAGGGTCCGGGGAGCTGTTTTTT. It codes for CAISPGTGSGELFF.

The rearrangement links TRBV7-8 to TRBJ1-6, with D possibly TRBD1 on 5 matching bases. Germline V gene data show CDR1 as SGHVS and CDR2 as FQNEAQ. The CDR3 totals 15 residues. V was trimmed by 3 bases and J by 8 bases, leaving 14 bases between them. DNA of the CDR3: TGTGCCAGCAGCTTCCCCGCAGGGCTCGATTCACCCCTCCACTTT. This sequence encodes CASSFPAGLDSPLHF.

This clone was observed once. The chain has TRBV2 and TRBJ2-2, with TRBD1 matching over 7 bases. V lost 5 bases, J lost 5 bases, and 8 bases stayed unmatched. CDR1 and CDR2 (germline): SNHLY, FYNNEI. CDR3 length: 15 amino acids. For the CDR3, the DNA is TGTGCCAGCAGTCTAACAGGGGTGGGGACCGGGGAGCTGTTTTTT. Amino acids: CASSLTGVGTGELFF. Full variable domain (remainder filled in from reference TRBV2 and TRBJ2-2): EPEVTQTPSHQVTQMGQEVILRCVPISNHLYFYWYRQILGQKVEFLVSFYNNEISEKSEIFDDQFSVERPDGSNFTLKIRSTKLEDSAMYFCASSLTGVGTGELFFGEGSRLTVL.

The rearrangement joins TRBV5-1 to TRBJ1-1; tentatively, D is TRBD1 (6 bases). CDR1 is SGHRS and CDR2 is YFSETQ in the germline V gene. This CDR3 region has 15 residues. The V end lost 0 bases, the J end lost 6 bases, and 15 bases lay between the germline ends. CDR3 sequence reads: CASSLGNRDMAEAFF. The CDR3, as DNA: TGCGCCAGCAGCTTGGGGAACAGGGATATGGCTGAAGCTTTCTTT.

V gene TRBV6-5 combines with J gene TRBJ2-2; TRBD2 is a possible D gene (6 bases). Looked up from germline, CDR1 is MNHEY and CDR2 is SVGAGI. The CDR3 loop spans 15 amino acids. V shed 7 bases and J shed 4 bases, with 16 bases lying between them. CDR3 amino acids: CASTLGLQSTGELFF. The DNA of the CDR3 is TGTGCCAGCACCCTGGGACTTCAGTCCACCGGGGAGCTGTTTTTT.

The chain recombines TRBV19 with TRBJ2-3; tentative D call: TRBD1 (5 bases). CDR3 size: 14 residues. Trimming cost V 1 base and J 2 bases, with 7 bases left between them. The germline CDR1 and CDR2 sequences are LNHDA and SQIVND (reference sequence). Here the CDR3 DNA reads TGTGCCAGTAGTATAGGCAGGGACACAGATACGCAGTATTTT. It yields the protein CASSIGRDTDTQYF.